The rows below give T cell receptor beta chains drawn from one sample of a study of T cells after yellow fever vaccination. TCRdb analysed the 5' RACE reads with MiXCR anew, one entry per CDR3 protein. The repertoire holds 150,000 to 200,000 distinct CDR3 sequences, with more than 5.5% as singletons. The sample in question was CD4+ T cells sorted from PBMCs, obtained roughly 5 days after the first yellow fever vaccination. All receptors come from a young man who received the YFV17D yellow fever vaccine. The CDR3 runs from the conserved cysteine through the conserved F or W. A D gene is named only where the DNA matches it firmly. Where a row states a size, it is once, few, many or the class of an expanded clone; other rows omit it.

>TRBJ2-3|TRBD1|TRBV5-1|many
CASSSNRGKDTQYF
TGCGCCAGCAGCTCGAACAGGGGGAAGGATACGCAGTATTTT
>TRBJ2-1|TRBD2|TRBV28|.
CASRPWRGGYNEQFF
TGTGCCAGCAGACCGTGGCGGGGGGGGTACAATGAGCAGTTCTTC
>TRBJ1-1|.|TRBV20-1|many
CSATTQTGWNTEAFF
TGCAGTGCCACCACACAAACAGGGTGGAACACTGAAGCTTTCTTT
>TRBJ1-2|.|TRBV24-1|many
CATSEAGIARGYTF
TGTGCCACCAGTGAGGCGGGAATCGCTCGGGGCTACACCTTC
>TRBJ2-1|TRBD1|TRBV6-5|many
CASSYSINRGHDRREQFF
TGTGCCAGCAGTTACTCGATAAACAGGGGGCATGATAGGAGGGAGCAGTTCTTC
>TRBJ1-6|.|TRBV7-3|.
CASSFTAGSPLHF
TGTGCCAGCAGCTTTACCGCCGGTTCACCCCTCCACTTT
>TRBJ1-1|.|TRBV12-3/TRBV12-4|few
CASSPTGGDGWAFF
TGTGCCAGCAGCCCGACGGGGGGGGATGGATGGGCTTTCTTT
>TRBJ1-1|TRBD1|TRBV5-1|many
CASSLAWQGDTEAFF
TGCGCCAGCAGCTTGGCCTGGCAGGGGGACACTGAAGCTTTCTTT
>TRBJ2-5|TRBD1|TRBV7-2|.
CASIQTGQGLETQYF
TGTGCCAGCATCCAAACCGGACAGGGGCTGGAGACCCAGTACTTC
>TRBJ2-7|.|TRBV7-3|.
CASSLNQGREQYF
TGTGCCAGCAGCTTAAACCAGGGCCGCGAGCAGTACTTC
>TRBJ1-3|.|TRBV20-1|many
CSARTDYRNTIYF
TGCAGTGCTAGGACAGACTATAGGAACACCATATATTTT
>TRBJ2-5|TRBD2|TRBV20-1|many
CSASTSDETQYF
TGCAGTGCCTCGACTAGCGACGAGACCCAGTACTTC
>TRBJ2-3|.|TRBV6-2/TRBV6-3|many
CASSLSRTYTDTQYF
TGTGCCAGCAGTTTGAGCCGGACATACACAGATACGCAGTATTTT
>TRBJ2-1|TRBD2|TRBV4-3|few
CASSQDRAGLFLLNNEQFF
TGCGCCAGCAGCCAAGATCGGGCGGGACTATTTCTCTTAAACAATGAGCAGTTCTTC
>TRBJ1-5|.|TRBV6-2/TRBV6-3|few
CASSYRGRGGQPQHF
TGTGCCAGCAGTTACCGGGGCAGAGGTGGTCAGCCCCAGCATTTT
>TRBJ2-5|TRBD2|TRBV5-1|few
CASSLEGGGGETQYF
TGCGCCAGCAGCCTCGAGGGCGGGGGAGGAGAGACCCAGTACTTC
>TRBJ2-7|.|TRBV28|many
CASSLVLSSYEQYF
TGTGCCAGCAGTTTAGTGCTGAGCTCCTACGAGCAGTACTTC
>TRBJ1-1|.|TRBV6-1|many
CASSPPGSRGAFF
TGTGCCAGCAGTCCTCCAGGCTCTAGGGGGGCTTTCTTT
>TRBJ1-2|.|TRBV6-5|many
CASSLGGARGYTF
TGTGCCAGCAGCCTAGGGGGGGCGCGTGGCTACACCTTC
>TRBJ2-1|.|TRBV6-2/TRBV6-3|many
CASSYGAGGPYNEQFF
TGTGCCAGCAGTTACGGTGCAGGGGGGCCCTACAATGAGCAGTTCTTC
>TRBJ2-2|TRBD1|TRBV24-1|few
CATSSTGFGELFF
TGTGCCACCTCCTCGACAGGGTTCGGGGAGCTGTTTTTT
>TRBJ2-2|.|TRBV12-3/TRBV12-4|.
CASSFPRVAGELFF
TGTGCCAGCAGTTTCCCCAGGGTGGCCGGGGAGCTGTTTTTT
>TRBJ2-7|.|TRBV24-1|many
CATSDLGEPGQFYEQYF
TGTGCCACCAGTGATCTTGGGGAACCGGGACAATTCTACGAGCAGTACTTC
>TRBJ1-1|TRBD1|TRBV7-9|many
CASSLSHRGTEAFF
TGTGCCAGCAGCTTATCCCACAGGGGAACTGAAGCTTTCTTT
>TRBJ1-6|.|TRBV5-1|few
CASSLGWGDSPLHF
TGCGCCAGCAGCTTGGGGTGGGGAGATTCACCCCTCCACTTT
>TRBJ2-3|.|TRBV7-2|.
CASSLATAASTQYF
TGTGCCAGCAGCTTAGCCACAGCAGCAAGTACGCAGTATTTT
>TRBJ2-1|TRBD1|TRBV7-9|many
CASSHSRTGTYNEQFF
TGTGCCAGCAGCCATTCCCGGACAGGGACCTACAATGAGCAGTTCTTC
>TRBJ2-1|.|TRBV5-1|many
CASSLGGAYNEQFF
TGCGCCAGCAGCTTGGGCGGGGCCTACAATGAGCAGTTCTTC
>TRBJ1-1|.|TRBV7-2|.
CASGRGYTEVFF
TGTGCCAGCGGGAGGGGATACACTGAAGTTTTCTTT
>TRBJ1-3|TRBD1|TRBV12-3/TRBV12-4|.
CASSLGTGATGNTIYF
TGTGCCAGCAGTTTAGGCACAGGGGCCACTGGAAACACCATATATTTT
>TRBJ2-5|TRBD1|TRBV5-1|many
CASSPQGAAETQYF
TGCGCCAGCAGCCCGCAGGGGGCTGCGGAGACCCAGTACTTC
>TRBJ1-4|.|TRBV4-2|many
CASSQDGEKLFF
TGTGCCAGCAGCCAAGATGGCGAAAAACTGTTTTTT